Below, 22 T cell receptor beta chains from the same sample are listed, as sequenced in a study of blood T cells in healthy people across ages. Then a second PCR, running about 7 to 11 cycles, was carried out with a sample-barcoded 5' primer and a J-beta primer mix. One entry per CDR3 protein, called by TCRdb with MiXCR from the 5' RACE reads. Of about 1.7 million distinct CDR3 sequences in the sample, roughly 30% are singletons; the top ten hold 7.7%. Sequenced input: blood. Every receptor here comes from a woman under 40 in good health.

This chain uses TRBV20-1 with TRBJ1-1; D remains ambiguous. The CDR3 spans 13 residues. Trimming removed 6 bases from V and 3 bases from J, with 14 bases in between. Germline assignment: CDR1 DFQATT and CDR2 SNEGSKA (reference sequence). This chain's CDR3 is CSADLGEDTEAFF. The CDR3 DNA reads TGCAGTGCCGACCTAGGAGAGGACACTGAAGCTTTCTTT.

This clonotype was seen at least ten times. V and J are TRBV5-1 and TRBJ1-2; D is unclear. From germline, CDR1 is SGHRS and CDR2 YFSETQ. V was pared by 0 bases and J by 8 bases, with 14 bases between. This CDR3 has 14 amino acids. CDR3 DNA: TGCGCCAGCAGCTTGGGAGTCGGAGGAGGCGGCTACACCTTC. As protein: CASSLGVGGGGYTF.

There are a few counts of this clonotype. Written as DNA, the CDR3 is TGCGCCAGCAGCCAAGGCCCCGGGCGGATTTACGAGCAGTACTTC. Its protein product is CASSQGPGRIYEQYF. V usage is TRBV4-1 and J usage is TRBJ2-7, with D uncertain. Germline CDR1 and CDR2: MGHRA and YSYEKL. Trimming removed 1 base at V and 4 bases at J, with 14 bases between. The CDR3 totals 15 residues.

The J gene is TRBJ2-5, the V gene TRBV10-3, with a tentative D call TRBD2 (5 bases). The germline gives CDR1 ENHRY, CDR2 SYGVKD. The germline V and J ends were trimmed by 8 bases and 5 bases, with 15 bases remaining between them. The CDR3 sequence is 13 residues long. For the CDR3, the DNA is TGTGCCATCCAAAGAGCGGTGAGGGAGACCCAGTACTTC. Translating gives CAIQRAVRETQYF.

The table lists this clonotype with many counts. The rearrangement uses TRBV7-2 and TRBJ2-1; 8 nucleotides match TRBD2. With V trimmed by 5 bases and J by 7 bases, 13 bases remained unmatched. This CDR3 is built from 16 residues. CDR1 is SGHTA and CDR2 is FQGNSA in the germline V gene. This CDR3 is CASSLPGLAGGNEQFF. CDR3 nucleotides: TGTGCCAGCAGCCTTCCTGGACTAGCTGGAGGGAATGAGCAGTTCTTC.

There are many counts of this clonotype. V and J are TRBV6-5 and TRBJ2-7, with D unresolved. Germline loops: CDR1 MNHEY, CDR2 SVGAGI. This CDR3 is 15 amino acids long. Trimming pared 6 bases from V and 2 bases from J, leaving 17 bases between. The CDR3 spells CASRPSGALTYEQYF. The CDR3 region has the DNA TGTGCCAGCAGACCCTCTGGAGCCCTAACCTACGAGCAGTACTTC.

The sample holds many counts of this clonotype. This sequence joins TRBV10-3 and TRBJ2-1; tentative D call: TRBD2 (6 bases). Trimming left V 4 bases short and J 10 bases short, with 11 bases between. In germline, CDR1 is ENHRY, CDR2 SYGVKD. CDR3 size: 12 residues. The CDR3 DNA reads TGTGCCATCAGTGGTAGCGGTGGGGAGCAGTTCTTC. Residues: CAISGSGGEQFF.

The rearrangement joins TRBV28 to TRBJ2-1, with a weak D call TRBD1 (6 bases). In germline, CDR1 is MDHEN, CDR2 SYDVKM. V lost 10 bases to trimming and J lost 10 bases, with 26 bases between them. The length of the CDR3 is 15 residues. The CDR3 DNA reads as TGTGCCAACAGGACCTCCGGGACACCGAAACTCGAGCAGTTCTTC. Protein sequence: CANRTSGTPKLEQFF.

The chain links TRBV11-1 to TRBJ1-5, with 9 bases identical to TRBD1. V was pared by 1 base and J by 7 bases, with 5 bases of the junction left unmatched. CDR1 SGHAT and CDR2 FQDESV come from the germline V gene (reference sequence). The CDR3 extends over 15 amino acids. The CDR3 sequence is CASSLGDRAGQPQHF. The DNA for the CDR3 is TGTGCCAGCAGCTTAGGGGACAGGGCTGGCCAGCCCCAGCATTTT.

This clonotype was seen a few times. The chain combines TRBV5-1 with TRBJ2-1, with D unclear. CDR1 is SGHRS and CDR2 is YFSETQ in the germline V gene. V was trimmed by 5 bases and J by 7 bases, leaving 19 bases between them. The CDR3 length is 15 residues. In DNA, the CDR3 is TGCGCCAGCAGGATGATTCCGGGCCCTCGAAATGAGCAGTTCTTC. This sequence encodes CASRMIPGPRNEQFF.

The chain uses TRBV7-2 and TRBJ2-3; 8 bases map to TRBD2. The CDR3 contains 16 residues. Trimming at V came to 1 base and at J to 5 bases, leaving 8 bases not matched to a gene. Germline CDR1 reads SGHTA; CDR2 reads FQGNSA. The CDR3 bases are TGTGCCAGCAGCTTAGGCGCGGGAGGCCGGGGAGATACGCAGTATTTT. Protein sequence: CASSLGAGGRGDTQYF.

This clonotype is a singleton in its sample. As DNA, the CDR3 is TGTGCCAGCAGCCCAGACACTCAGGCCAAAAACATTCAGTACTTC. It encodes CASSPDTQAKNIQYF. V and J are TRBV7-8 and TRBJ2-4; D gene uncertain. V gave up 5 bases and J gave up 1 base, with 12 bases separating them. The CDR3 length is 15 residues. Germline CDR1 is SGHVS and CDR2 is FQNEAQ.

CDR3 amino acids: CSARGLAINNEQFF. For the CDR3, the DNA is TGCAGTGCTAGAGGACTAGCGATCAACAATGAGCAGTTCTTC. The chain combines TRBV20-1 with TRBJ2-1; 8 bases are a match to TRBD2. Germline lookup yields CDR1 DFQATT and CDR2 SNEGSKA (reference sequence). The CDR3 covers 14 residues. Germline trimming cut 1 base from V and 5 bases from J; bases unmatched to any gene: 4.

The rearrangement joins TRBV20-1 to TRBJ2-4; TRBD1 aligns across 8 bases. Trimming cost V 0 bases and J 3 bases; bases outside gene matches: 4. Germline-derived CDR1 and CDR2 are DFQATT and SNEGSKA (reference sequence). The CDR3 is 15 residues long. The DNA of the CDR3 is TGCAGTGCTAGAGAAGCGACAGGGGTCAAAAACATTCAGTACTTC. Encoded protein: CSAREATGVKNIQYF.

The chain recombines TRBV7-9 with TRBJ2-2; unclear D gene. Between the trimmed V and J ends, which lost 3 bases and 4 bases, there was a span of 15 bases. The CDR3 totals 16 residues. Germline values: CDR1 SEHNR, CDR2 FQNEAQ (reference sequence). In DNA form, the CDR3 reads TGTGCCAGCAGCTTTTACCCGGACCGAGGCACCGGGGAGCTGTTTTTT. Its translation: CASSFYPDRGTGELFF.

On this clonotype itself: A single base separates this from a much larger clone, so it may be a read error. The CDR3 does not end in the conserved phenylalanine or tryptophan, so this is likely a read error. The chain uses TRBV12-3 or TRBV12-4 and TRBJ2-3; 8 nucleotides match TRBD2. This CDR3 comprises 15 residues. The V and J ends lost 6 bases and 2 bases, in that order; junction bases with no gene match: 7. CDR3 in amino acids: CASSIAGISTDTQYS. The CDR3 nucleotides are TGTGCCAGCAGCATAGCGGGGATATCCACAGATACGCAGTATTCT.

This clonotype showed up just once. The J gene is TRBJ1-6, the V gene TRBV6-1; TRBD1 matches at 12 bases. This CDR3 comprises 19 residues. After removal of 7 bases from V and 1 base from J, the junction contained 11 bases not matched to a gene. Germline CDR1 is MNHNS and CDR2 is SASEGT. The CDR3: CASTTGQGAHLSYNSPLHF. The CDR3 DNA follows: TGTGCCAGCACAACGGGACAGGGGGCCCATTTGTCCTATAATTCACCCCTCCACTTT.

The chain has TRBV10-3 and TRBJ1-2; no clear D. This CDR3 comprises 12 residues. The germline V gene has CDR1 ENHRY and CDR2 SYGVKD. Trimming removed 9 bases from V and 5 bases from J, with 13 bases in between. CDR3 bases: TGTGCCATTTCCGGGAGGGAGTATGGCTACACCTTC. Amino acid sequence: CAISGREYGYTF.

A note on this clonotype: This clone may be a read error of a much larger clone one base away. The J gene is TRBJ2-4, the V gene TRBV20-1, with 9 bases lining up with TRBD2. This CDR3 contains 13 residues. Germline V gene sequence: CDR1 DFQATT, CDR2 SNEGSKA (reference sequence). V lost 1 base and J lost 13; bases outside the gene matches: 8. CDR3: CSARVLAGYGQYF. The CDR3 DNA reads TGCAGTGCTAGAGTCCTAGCGGGGTACGGGCAGTACTTC.

This clonotype was observed a few times. The gene calls are TRBV29-1 and TRBJ1-1; the D gene is possibly TRBD1 (6 bases). The CDR3 is made up of 15 amino acids. V was clipped by 4 bases and J by 4 bases, with 19 bases between them. CDR1 and CDR2 (germline): SQVTM, ANQGSEA. The CDR3 region is CSVAGLGGGGTEAFF. In nucleotides, the CDR3 is TGCAGCGTTGCGGGGTTGGGGGGAGGGGGCACTGAAGCTTTCTTT.

The chain joins TRBV7-8 to TRBJ2-7; D is ambiguous. Between the trimmed V and J ends, which lost 0 bases and 4 bases, there was a span of 13 bases. This CDR3 contains 15 residues. Germline CDR1 is SGHVS and CDR2 is FQNEAQ. CDR3 protein: CASSLAGVSRYEQYF. DNA of the CDR3: TGTGCCAGCAGCTTAGCTGGCGTGAGTAGGTACGAGCAGTACTTC.

In its sample, this clonotype was seen many times. The chain employs TRBV5-8 and TRBJ2-4; D perhaps matches TRBD1 (6 bases). The germline gives CDR1 SGHTS, CDR2 YDEGEE. V lost 3 bases to trimming and J lost 8 bases, with 15 bases between them. The CDR3 is made up of 14 amino acids. CDR3 sequence: CASSWGRFADIQYF. The CDR3 DNA is TGTGCCAGCAGCTGGGGGCGGTTTGCAGACATTCAGTACTTC.